Listed here are 9 T cell receptor beta chains from one sample, sequenced in a study of blood T cell repertoires in COVID-19. Sequenced by immunoSEQ multiplex PCR; TCRdb stores in-frame clones only, minus some. The table includes about 210,000 clones, around 87% detected once. The sample taken for sequencing was PBMCs or T cells enriched from blood (not recorded which). The receptors derive from a man younger than 45 in a cohort exposed to, infected with or recovered from COVID-19 (not recorded which).

The V call is TRBV4-1, the J call TRBJ2-3, with D possibly being TRBD1 (5 bases). Germline V gene lookup returns CDR1 MGHRA and CDR2 YSYEKL. This CDR3 comprises 13 residues. Trimming stripped 2 bases from V and 10 bases from J, with 13 bases between. CDR3 residues: CASSQPDTQSQYF. CDR3 DNA sequence: TGCGCCAGCAGCCAACCGGACACCCAGTCGCAGTATTTT.

The chain employs TRBV11-3 and TRBJ2-7; weak D call: TRBD2 (6 bases). This CDR3 region has 14 residues. CDR1 and CDR2 from the germline V gene are SGHNT and YENEEA. The germline V and J ends were trimmed by 5 bases and 6 bases, with 17 bases remaining between them. This CDR3 reads CASSLGGSLGEQYF. The CDR3 DNA follows: TGTGCCAGCAGCCTTGGAGGGAGTTTAGGCGAGCAGTACTTC.

V usage is TRBV27 and J usage is TRBJ2-7, with no clear D. This CDR3 is 13 amino acids long. The germline CDR1 and CDR2 sequences are MNHEY and SMNVEV (reference sequence). Trimming cost V 8 bases and J 0 bases, with 11 bases left between them. The CDR3 DNA reads as TGTGCCAGCGGTGACTCGAGCTCCTACGAGCAGTACTTC. This encodes CASGDSSSYEQYF.

This sequence joins TRBV7-9 and TRBJ2-6; tentatively, D is TRBD2 (6 bases). V shed 6 bases and J shed 4 bases, with 19 bases lying between them. The CDR3 is 17 amino acids. Germline CDR1 reads SEHNR; CDR2 reads FQNEAQ (reference sequence). This CDR3 reads CASRHAGGANGANVLTF. The CDR3 bases are TGTGCCAGCAGGCATGCAGGAGGGGCAAACGGGGCCAACGTCCTGACTTTC. The full variable domain, rest sourced from reference TRBV7-9 and TRBJ2-6, is DTGVSQNPRHKITKRGQNVTFRCDPISEHNRLYWYRQTLGQGPEFLTYFQNEAQLEKSRLLSDRFSAERPKGSFSTLEIQRTEQGDSAMYLCASRHAGGANGANVLTFGAGSRLTVL.

This clone was observed a few times. The J gene is TRBJ2-3, the V gene TRBV5-1, with 9 bases identical to TRBD2. Germline V CDR1 and CDR2: SGHRS, YFSETQ. CDR3 size: 14 residues. V was pared by 5 bases and J by 3 bases, with 4 bases of the junction left unmatched. CDR3 nucleotide sequence: TGCGCCAGCAGAGGGCTAGCGGGGACAGATACGCAGTATTTT. Its protein product is CASRGLAGTDTQYF.

The chain employs TRBV19 and TRBJ2-7; D gene ambiguous. The CDR3 is 15 residues long. Trimming removed 5 bases from V and 1 base from J, with 15 bases in between. The germline V gene encodes CDR1 LNHDA and CDR2 SQIVND (reference sequence). CDR3 in DNA: TGTGCCAGTAGTTGGCGGCCAGACCCTTCCTACGAGCAGTACTTC. Amino acid sequence: CASSWRPDPSYEQYF.

The chain is built from TRBV28 and TRBJ1-3; D possibly corresponds to TRBD1 (5 bases). Between the trimmed V and J ends, which lost 3 bases and 7 bases, there was a span of 10 bases. The CDR3 has 13 amino acids. Germline V gene data show CDR1 as MDHEN and CDR2 as SYDVKM. CDR3 sequence (DNA): TGTGCCAGCAGTTTCCAGGGTAGTAACACCATATATTTT. It encodes CASSFQGSNTIYF.

This chain uses TRBV13 with TRBJ2-7; 7 bases map to TRBD1. V shed 5 bases and J 2 bases; nucleotides not matched to a gene: 9. In germline, CDR1 is PRHDT, CDR2 FYEKMQ (reference sequence). The CDR3 covers 15 residues. CDR3 in amino acids: CASSLSTGSAYEQYF. Written as DNA, the CDR3 is TGTGCCAGCAGCCTATCGACAGGGTCGGCCTACGAGCAGTACTTC.

This clone appeared a single time. This sample also contains other DNA sequences that code for the same CDR3. The V call is TRBV12-3 or TRBV12-4, the J call TRBJ1-4; D is possibly TRBD1 (5 bases). Trimming removed 3 bases from V and 5 bases from J, with 7 bases in between. The CDR3 has 13 residues. The chain's CDR3 is CASSLQGNEKLFF. The DNA of the CDR3 is TGTGCCAGCAGTTTGCAGGGAAATGAAAAACTGTTTTTT.